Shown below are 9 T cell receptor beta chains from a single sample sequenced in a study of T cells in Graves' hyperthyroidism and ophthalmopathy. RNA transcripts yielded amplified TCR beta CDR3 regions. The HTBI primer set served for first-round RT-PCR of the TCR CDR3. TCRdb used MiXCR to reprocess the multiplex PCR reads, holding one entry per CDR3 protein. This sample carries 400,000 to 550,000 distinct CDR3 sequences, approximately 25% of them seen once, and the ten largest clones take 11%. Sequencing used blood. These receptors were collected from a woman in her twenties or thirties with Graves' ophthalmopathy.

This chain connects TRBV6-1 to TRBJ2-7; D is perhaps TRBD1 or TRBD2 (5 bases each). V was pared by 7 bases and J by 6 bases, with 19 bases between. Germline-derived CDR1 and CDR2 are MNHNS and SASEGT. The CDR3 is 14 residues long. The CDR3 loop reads CASNPGPAAIEQYF. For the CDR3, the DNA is TGTGCCAGCAATCCGGGACCGGCCGCTATCGAGCAGTACTTC.

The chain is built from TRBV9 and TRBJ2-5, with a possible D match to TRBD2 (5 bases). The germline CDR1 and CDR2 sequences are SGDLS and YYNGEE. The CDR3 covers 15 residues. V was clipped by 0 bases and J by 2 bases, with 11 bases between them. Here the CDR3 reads CASSVEIEGQETQYF. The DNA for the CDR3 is TGTGCCAGCAGCGTAGAGATCGAGGGACAAGAGACCCAGTACTTC. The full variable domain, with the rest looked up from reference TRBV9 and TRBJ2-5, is DSGVTQTPKHLITATGQRVTLRCSPRSGDLSVYWYQQSLDQGLQFLIQYYNGEERAKGNILERFSAQQFPDLHSELNLSSLELGDSALYFCASSVEIEGQETQYFGPGTRLLVL.

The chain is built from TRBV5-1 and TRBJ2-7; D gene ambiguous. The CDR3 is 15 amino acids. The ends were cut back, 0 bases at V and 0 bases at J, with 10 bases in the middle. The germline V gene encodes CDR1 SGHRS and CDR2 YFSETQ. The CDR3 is CASSLGQESSYEQYF. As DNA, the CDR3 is TGCGCCAGCAGCTTGGGTCAGGAAAGCTCCTACGAGCAGTACTTC.

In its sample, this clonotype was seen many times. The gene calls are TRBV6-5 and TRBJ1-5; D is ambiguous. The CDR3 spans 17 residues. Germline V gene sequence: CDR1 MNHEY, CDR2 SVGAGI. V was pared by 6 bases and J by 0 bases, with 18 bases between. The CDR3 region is CASSYAKAGYSNQPQHF. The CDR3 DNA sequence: TGTGCCAGCAGCTACGCGAAAGCAGGATATAGCAATCAGCCCCAGCATTTT.

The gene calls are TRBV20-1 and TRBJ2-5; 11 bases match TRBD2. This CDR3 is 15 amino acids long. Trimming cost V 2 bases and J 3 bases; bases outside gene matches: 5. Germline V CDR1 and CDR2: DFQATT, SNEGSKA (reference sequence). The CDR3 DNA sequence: TGCAGTGCTAGAATTAGCGGGGGGGCCAAAGAGACCCAGTACTTC. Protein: CSARISGGAKETQYF.

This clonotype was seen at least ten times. CDR3 nucleotides: TGTGCCAGCAGTGATTCGGAGTCCACCTACGAGCAGTACTTC. It codes for CASSDSESTYEQYF. V usage is TRBV6-1 and J usage is TRBJ2-7, with D hard to call. From germline, CDR1 is MNHNS and CDR2 SASEGT. The CDR3 has 14 amino acids. V dropped 3 bases and J dropped 2 bases, with 11 bases sitting between them.

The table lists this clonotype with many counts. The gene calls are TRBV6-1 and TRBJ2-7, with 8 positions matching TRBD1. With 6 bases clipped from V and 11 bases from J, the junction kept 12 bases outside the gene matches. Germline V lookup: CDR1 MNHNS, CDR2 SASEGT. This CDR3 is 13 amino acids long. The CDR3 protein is CASSDTRNRGEYF. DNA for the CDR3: TGTGCCAGCAGCGACACCCGAAACAGGGGGGAGTACTTC.

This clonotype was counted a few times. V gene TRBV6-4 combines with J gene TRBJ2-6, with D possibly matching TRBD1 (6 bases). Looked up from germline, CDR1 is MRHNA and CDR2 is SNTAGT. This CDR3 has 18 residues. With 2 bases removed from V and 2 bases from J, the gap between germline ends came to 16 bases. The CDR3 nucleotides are TGTGCCAGCAGTGACCTTCCAACAGGGTACCCTGGGGCCAACGTCCTGACTTTC. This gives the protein CASSDLPTGYPGANVLTF.

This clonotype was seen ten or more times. As DNA, the CDR3 is TGCAGTGCTAGAGAGCTGTCAATGACCTCCCAACCCTATGGCTACACCTTC. Its translation: CSARELSMTSQPYGYTF. This rearrangement joins TRBV20-1 to TRBJ1-2; D not resolved. This CDR3 comprises 17 residues. Trimming took off 0 bases at V and 4 bases at J, with 21 bases between the two ends. CDR1 is DFQATT and CDR2 is SNEGSKA in the germline V gene (reference sequence).